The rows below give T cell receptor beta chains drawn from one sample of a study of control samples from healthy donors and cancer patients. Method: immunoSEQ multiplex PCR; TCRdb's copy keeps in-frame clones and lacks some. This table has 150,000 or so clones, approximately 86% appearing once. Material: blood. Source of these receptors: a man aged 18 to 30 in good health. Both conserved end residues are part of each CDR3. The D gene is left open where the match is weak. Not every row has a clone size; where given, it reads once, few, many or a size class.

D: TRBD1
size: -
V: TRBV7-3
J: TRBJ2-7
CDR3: CASSARDRGSYEQYF
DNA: TGTGCCAGCAGCGCCCGAGACAGGGGTTCCTACGAGCAGTACTTC

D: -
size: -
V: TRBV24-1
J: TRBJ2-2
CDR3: CATSDQGPGELFF
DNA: TGTGCCACCAGTGACCAAGGACCCGGGGAGCTGTTTTTT

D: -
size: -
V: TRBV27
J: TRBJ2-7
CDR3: CASSFFGQPLYEQYF
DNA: TGTGCCAGCAGTTTTTTCGGACAGCCTCTCTACGAGCAGTACTTC

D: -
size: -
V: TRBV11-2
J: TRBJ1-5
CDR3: CASSLDGPPQHF
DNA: TGTGCCAGCAGCTTAGATGGACCGCCCCAGCATTTT

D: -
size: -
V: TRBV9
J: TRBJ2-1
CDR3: CASSPEGGSSYNEQFF
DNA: TGTGCCAGCAGCCCAGAGGGGGGGAGCTCCTACAATGAGCAGTTCTTC

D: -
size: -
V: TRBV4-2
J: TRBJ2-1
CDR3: CASSQDPARSYNEQFF
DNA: TGTGCCAGCAGCCAAGATCCGGCTAGATCCTACAATGAGCAGTTCTTC

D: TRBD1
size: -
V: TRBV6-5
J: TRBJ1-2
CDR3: CASSEDRTNYGYTF
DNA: TGTGCCAGCAGCGAGGACAGGACTAACTATGGCTACACCTTC

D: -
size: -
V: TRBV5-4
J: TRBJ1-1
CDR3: CASSLGLQGSEAFF
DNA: TGTGCCAGCAGCTTGGGCCTACAGGGATCTGAAGCTTTCTTT

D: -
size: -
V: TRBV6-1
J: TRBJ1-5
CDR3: CASSEGDRIYSNQPQHF
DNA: TGTGCCAGCAGTGAAGGAGACAGAATTTATAGCAATCAGCCCCAGCATTTT

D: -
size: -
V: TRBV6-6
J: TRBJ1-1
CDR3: CASKLGDAEAFF
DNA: TGTGCCAGCAAACTTGGGGACGCTGAAGCTTTCTTT

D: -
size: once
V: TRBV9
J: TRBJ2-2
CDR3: CASSPVGSDRAGELFF
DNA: TGTGCCAGCAGCCCCGTAGGGTCCGATCGCGCCGGGGAGCTGTTTTTT

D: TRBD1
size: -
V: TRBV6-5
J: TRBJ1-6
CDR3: CASSRNRGYNSPLHF
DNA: TGTGCCAGCAGCCGAAACAGGGGTTATAATTCACCCCTCCACTTT

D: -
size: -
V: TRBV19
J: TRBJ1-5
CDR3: CASSSHRDSNQPQHF
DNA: TGTGCCAGTAGTTCACACAGGGATAGCAATCAGCCCCAGCATTTT

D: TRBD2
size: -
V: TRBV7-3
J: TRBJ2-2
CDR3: CASSSSGGARELFF
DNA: TGTGCCAGCAGCTCTAGCGGGGGGGCCCGGGAGCTGTTTTTT

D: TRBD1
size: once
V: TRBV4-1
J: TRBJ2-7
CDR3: CASSQDRQGGYEQYF
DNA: TGCGCCAGCAGCCAAGATAGACAGGGGGGCTACGAGCAGTACTTC

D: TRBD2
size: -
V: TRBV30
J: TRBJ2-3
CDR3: CAWKVGSGGYTDTQYF
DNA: TGTGCCTGGAAGGTCGGTAGCGGGGGCTACACAGATACGCAGTATTTT

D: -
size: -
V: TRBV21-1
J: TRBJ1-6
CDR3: CACAGPWGKSSYNSPLHF
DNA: TGTGCCTGCGCCGGACCGTGGGGGAAAAGCTCCTATAATTCACCCCTCCACTTT

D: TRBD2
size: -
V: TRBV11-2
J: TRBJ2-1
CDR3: CASSETSGGVEQFF
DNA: TGTGCCAGCAGCGAGACTAGCGGGGGCGTTGAGCAGTTCTTC

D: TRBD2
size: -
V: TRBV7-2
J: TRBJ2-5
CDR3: CASSQWPTSARKETQYF
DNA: TGTGCCAGCAGCCAATGGCCGACTAGCGCACGGAAAGAGACCCAGTACTTC

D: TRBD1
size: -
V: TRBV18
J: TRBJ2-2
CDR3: CASSADRATGELFF
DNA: TGTGCCAGCTCAGCCGACAGGGCCACCGGGGAGCTGTTTTTT

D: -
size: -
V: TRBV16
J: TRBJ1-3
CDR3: CASSQSHGYSGNTIYF
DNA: TGTGCCAGCAGCCAATCTCACGGCTACTCTGGAAACACCATATATTTT

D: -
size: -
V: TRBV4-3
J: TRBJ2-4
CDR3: CASSQGFYRLSKNIQYF
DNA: TGCGCCAGCAGCCAAGGATTTTACCGCCTATCCAAAAACATTCAGTACTTC

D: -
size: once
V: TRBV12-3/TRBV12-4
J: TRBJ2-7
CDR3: CASSFSRGKQYF
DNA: TGTGCCAGCAGTTTCTCCCGGGGCAAGCAGTACTTC

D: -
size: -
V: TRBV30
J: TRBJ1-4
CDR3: CAWSDSRVGEKLFF
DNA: TGTGCCTGGAGTGACTCCAGGGTGGGTGAAAAACTGTTTTTT

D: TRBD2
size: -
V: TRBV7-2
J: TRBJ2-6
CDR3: CASNNFGRGGSGANVLTF
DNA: TGTGCCAGCAATAACTTCGGTCGCGGGGGCTCTGGGGCCAACGTCCTGACTTTC

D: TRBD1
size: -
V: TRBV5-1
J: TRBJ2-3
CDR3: CASRGTGGTDTQYF
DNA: TGCGCCAGCAGAGGGACAGGGGGCACAGATACGCAGTATTTT

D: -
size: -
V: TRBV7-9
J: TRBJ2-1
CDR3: CASSYLGEQFF
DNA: TGTGCCAGCAGCTACCTCGGTGAGCAGTTCTTC

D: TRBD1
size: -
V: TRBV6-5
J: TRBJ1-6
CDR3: CASSYSMAGGHSPLHF
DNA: TGTGCCAGCAGTTACTCGATGGCAGGGGGACACTCACCCCTCCACTTT

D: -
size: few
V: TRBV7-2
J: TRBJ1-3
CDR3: CASSFMDRSGNTIYF
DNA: TGTGCCAGCAGCTTCATGGACCGATCTGGAAACACCATATATTTT